This T cell receptor (beta chain) derives from a study of cytomegalovirus exposure and HLA in healthy donors (dated by TCRdb to 2015 to 2018). For the study in its entirety: An earlier analysis of roughly 610 of the donors reported over 250 Gb of sequence data and 95 million to 140 million unique TCR beta sequences obtained from 180 million or so T cells. An early release covering more than 500 HLA-typed donors comprised 250 to 350 gigabases of sequencing data and 85 million to 100 million unique TCR sequences. Of the approximately 370 genotyped donors, 75% to 85% were placed in the genetic ancestry cluster associated with self-reported Caucasian donors. The study aimed to test whether signatures of past pathogen exposure could be identified by cataloging public T cell receptors. Using immunosequencing, the study profiled T cell repertoires from 500 to 800 subjects and related those repertoires to cytomegalovirus serostatus. In addition to the first cohort of roughly 670 subjects, a separate validation cohort of 120 different subjects was used. To predict cytomegalovirus infection status, the study combined high-throughput TCR immunosequencing, statistical association of individual TCRs with disease status, and machine learning. A later analysis re-analyzed previously published TCR beta repertoires from 500 to 700 donors and added high-resolution HLA genotyping to study TCR occurrence patterns. Rather than drawing on any new phenotypic data, the later analysis identified candidate immune exposures from TCR beta sequences and the way those sequences occurred across donors. To decide whether each TCR beta V gene segment behaved as functional or pseudogenic, an earlier analysis of 587 of the donors relied on high-throughput TCR beta sequencing. Donor age, sex, ethnicity and CMV serostatus were collected together with the repertoire data. Genome-wide SNP genotypes for about 55% of the 666 donors were used in a later genetic analysis, which treated that subset as a discovery cohort. All discovery cohort repertoires had been generated using a single sequencing platform. Both class I and class II loci were covered by HLA typing, at four-digit resolution. The number of donors typed differed by locus, with 629-630 for A, B, C, DRB1 and DQB1, 522 for DQA1, approximately 570 for DPA1, and around 430 for DPB1. Four to six DR-DQ haplotypes were handled as single units for association and clustering, since linkage in the cohort was strong. Across 398 genotyped donors of the cohort, an average of about 240,000 unique TCR beta nucleotide sequences per donor were sequenced, and approximately 19% of those sequences were non-productive. The full study reports these points: In this cohort, only TCR beta chains were sequenced, and detectable features were limited by the absence of alpha or paired-chain data. In a later analysis, several top co-occurrence clusters were reported to appear linked to parvovirus B19, influenza, CMV and Epstein-Barr virus. Compared with equally common non-associated chains, HLA-associated TCR beta chains in a later analysis were more clonally expanded and had lower generation probabilities. Because counts were too low, roughly 18 rarely observed V segments, including chromosome 9 orphons, were left out of the earlier analysis of 587 of the donors. Correlated functional status among segregating V segments might reflect linkage disequilibrium, but an unknown experimental factor could not be ruled out. A further reported finding was that TCR beta sequences accurately predicted the HLA-A and HLA-B alleles for most subjects in the first cohort. A cluster of highly shared sequence variants was judged likely to be a technical artifact of the sequencing pipeline. The study listed over 150 TCR beta chains as associated with cytomegalovirus. When HLA alleles, especially DR and DQ, strongly co-occurred, TCR associations were difficult to assign to individual alleles. In a later genetic analysis, a missense DCLRE1C variant was associated with V-gene and J-gene trimming of TCR beta chains, and the association was replicated in an independent cohort. According to the authors, the approach could potentially be generalized to other disease states and immunological phenotypes. A later analysis found that TCR association rates varied across HLA loci, with DRB1 alleles showing the most associated TCRs and HLA-C alleles the fewest. An earlier analysis of approximately 600 of the donors showed that most TCR beta V segments appeared in productive rearrangements either about 87% or about 30% of the time, which broadly matched IMGT annotations. In a later genetic analysis, fewer N-insertions in productive TCRs were reported among donors in an Asian-associated ancestry cluster than the approximately 670-donor mean. CMV serostatus was the only immune exposure information available for the cohort. In both the original and validation cohorts, the classifier was reported to diagnose cytomegalovirus status with high specificity and sensitivity. According to a later analysis, most CMV-associated TCR beta chains appeared to be HLA-restricted, and the HLA associations seemed to be driven largely by CMV exposure. At a false discovery rate of 0.05, a later analysis linked about 17,000 TCR beta sequences to specific HLA alleles. Roughly uniform sequencing depth across donors was assumed in presence/absence analyses, although this assumption may not hold. Because HLA typing was unavailable for some donors at each locus, only the typed subset was used in association tests. In vitro tests confirmed that three of the cytomegalovirus-associated TCR beta chains recognize cytomegalovirus antigens. Most TCR sequences were seen in very few donors, while some public TCRs were found in many individuals. Some IMGT-functional V segments, including TRBV6-2 and TRBV6-3, could not be distinguished by the 87-base-pair reads and were therefore excluded.

The cohort comprised some 700 healthy bone marrow donors. All cohort members were sampled while nominally healthy, although unrecorded immune exposures were likely present. The donor tested CMV seropositive and was one of the 289 seropositive cohort members. Every donor gave a peripheral blood sample, and the peripheral blood mononuclear cells from that sample were used for TCR beta sequencing. The Qiagen DNeasy Blood Extraction Kit was used to extract genomic DNA from the blood cell samples. V lost 4 bases and J lost 0 bases; the stretch between them is 13 bases long. The CDR3 numbers 15 residues from cysteine through phenylalanine. The read is trimmed to its CDR3 DNA, 45 bases read in frame from base 1. CDR1 and CDR2 are drawn from the germline V gene: SGHDT, YYEEEE. The library was obtained by the immunoSEQ multiplex PCR assay. A mixture of 60 forward primers for TCR Vbeta segments and 13 reverse primers for TCR Jbeta segments was used in the multiplex PCR. A multiplex PCR assay on genomic DNA amplified the CDR3 region of rearranged TCR beta genes. The Illumina HiSeq System was used to sequence the amplified TCR beta libraries as 87-base-pair reads. The published analysis was carried out like this. A later analysis counted around 72 million unique TCR beta chains across the 640 or so repertoires, and roughly 10 million of these chains were shared by at least two donors. A nearest-neighbor algorithm error-corrected the raw reads and collapsed the reads into unique sequences, merging closely related sequences to remove PCR and sequencing errors. CDR3 sequences were aligned to IMGT reference sequences to assign V, D and J gene segments. Each retained sequence needed at least a six-nucleotide match to both a V gene segment and a J gene segment. Rearrangements were classified as productive when the CDR3 lacked stop codons and remained in frame with V and J, and all other rearrangements were classified as non-productive. CDR3 was defined according to IMGT convention as the region running from the second conserved V-encoded cysteine to the conserved J-encoded phenylalanine. The earlier analysis of 587 of the donors excluded sequences that lacked an unambiguous match to a single V gene segment. In an earlier analysis of a few hundred of the donors, V segments were called functional above 56.7% productive rearrangements and were called segregating when the between-donor standard deviation exceeded 5%. To diagnose cytomegalovirus status from the catalog of TCR beta chain sequences, a statistical classification framework was built. A later analysis assigned V and J genes by comparing TCR nucleotide sequences with IMGT/GENE-DB human TR gene sequences. A later analysis assigned CDR3 sequences and most-parsimonious VDJ recombination scenarios with the TCRdist pipeline. In a later analysis, each TCR beta chain was defined by its CDR3 amino acid sequence together with its V-gene family, and reads lacking a unique V-gene family were excluded. As a way to deal with suspected cross-contamination and a sequencing artifact, a later analysis dropped nearly 600 nucleotide sequences that were highly shared and had low generation probability. A later analysis calculated a clonal expansion index for each public chain from normalized within-repertoire ranks of inferred template counts. In a later analysis, generation probabilities were computed with a VDJ recombination model fitted to out-of-frame rearrangements, and the resulting probabilities were checked against IGoR. In a later analysis, hypergeometric tests were used to score TCR-TCR, TCR-HLA and TCR-CMV co-occurrence, with a repertoire-size bias correction applied to TCR pairs. A later analysis estimated false discovery rates by permuting HLA or CMV assignments 20 times. In a later analysis, co-occurring TCRs were grouped using DBSCAN, and TCRdist sequence similarity was added for clustering within HLA-allele-positive subsets. Repertoires with fewer than 30,000 or more than 120,000 public chains were left out of co-occurrence clustering, as were about 5 repertoires with anomalous nucleotide sharing. TCRdb took this table from immuneACCESS and kept in-frame rearrangements with V and J called. Such tables lack part of the clones; where checked against another copy, unresolved V genes explain under half of the gap, and the rest is unexplained. Clone size and the V and J calls come from that table; the DNA yielded D and trimming. Across this sample there are 60,000 to 75,000 clones, with roughly 80% seen only once. The ten most abundant clones make up 22% of the sample.

About this clone: This clone's antigen is unknown. No quality values exist for individual bases; no much larger clone is one base distant.

Sample: PBMCs. The chain uses TRBV5-6 and TRBJ1-2; the D gene lacks a confident call. This clonotype was sampled from a woman aged 25-40 years in good health and CMV-seropositive. The base sequence is TGTGCCAGCAGCCAAGGACTCGAAGCTAACTATGGCTACACCTTC. Translated, this gives CASSQGLEANYGYTF. The reference TRBV5-6 and TRBJ1-2 proteins fill in what lies around the CDR3, so the full variable domain reads DAGVTQSPTHLIKTRGQQVTLRCSPKSGHDTVSWYQQALGQGPQFIFQYYEEEERQRGNFPDRFSGHQFPNYSSELNVNALLLGDSALYLCASSQGLEANYGYTFGSGTRLTVV.